This record covers a single TCR beta chain. The antigen it recognizes is unknown. Base quality data are lacking; no much larger clone is found one base away. A total of 29 patients with locally advanced or metastatic urothelial carcinoma, treated at Memorial Sloan Kettering on a trial protocol, made up the cohort. Peripheral blood mononuclear cells were collected pretreatment and during treatment, at between 1 and 8 total time points per patient. The Qiagen DNeasy Blood extraction kit was used to purify genomic DNA from total PBMCs and tumor samples. PBMCs were collected pretreatment and during treatment, and were isolated and stored as previously described. Synthetic TCR analog templates were spiked into each PCR to estimate absolute template abundance from read counts. The immunoSEQ assay used bias-controlled V and J gene primers to amplify TCRbeta CDR3 regions from genomic DNA. Sequencing of rearranged TCRbeta segments was done at approximately 20X coverage. The original methods were these. Clustering was used to correct sequencing errors, and CDR3s were annotated against IMGT to assign V, D and J genes. Downstream analyses used only productive TCRbeta rearrangements and left out out-of-frame or stop-codon sequences. Clonality was computed as one minus Shannon entropy normalized by the log of the number of unique productive sequences. Fisher's exact test with Benjamini-Hochberg correction, using a cutoff of adjusted p below 0.01, was how clones that differed between time points or between blood and tumor were identified. TCRdb carries this immuneACCESS record with in-frame sequences only. Its versions omit some clonotypes, under half of them owing to an unresolved V gene in the studies checked, with the rest unexplained. Clone size and V and J calls were adopted from that table, with D and trimming inferred from the DNA. The sample data list under 100,000 clones, and 82% of these were observed just once. 8% to 9.5% of the sample goes to the ten largest clones.

V is cut by 5 bases and J by 0 bases, and the space between the germline ends is 16 bases. As encoded in the germline V gene, CDR1 is SQVTM while CDR2 is ANQGSEA. Reading from cysteine to phenylalanine, the CDR3 counts 15 amino acids. CDR3 DNA is the only sequence kept; it has 45 bases, read in frame from the first base. This sample is part of a study of PD-L1 blockade in urothelial cancer (dated by TCRdb to about 2017). In terms of the full investigation: Every patient began therapy in about 2014 and was given atezolizumab 1,200 mg intravenously every 3 weeks. About 85% of the roughly 29 patients were males with bladder-origin urothelial cancer, and about 60% of the 29 reported a prior smoking history. An ECOG performance status of 0 or 1 was recorded for the patients, and 0 to 3 prior chemotherapy regimens had been received by the patients. Blood samples were analyzed at 3 weeks after treatment start (second dose) and at 6 weeks after treatment start. Blood samples gave a median of around 130,000 T cells and approximately 81,000 unique TCRs, with a median clonality of 0.080. The study was an exploratory multi-omic analysis of somatic, immune and clinical correlates of response to PD-L1 blockade with atezolizumab in urothelial cancer. Pretreatment tumor samples, along with matched peripheral blood serially collected before and after atezolizumab treatment, were subjected to TCR sequencing. Progression-free survival longer than 6 months counted as durable clinical benefit, and TCR features were additionally tested against both progression-free and overall survival. In the same patients, whole exome sequencing and RNA sequencing of pretreatment tumors were performed in addition to TCR sequencing. Durable clinical benefit was achieved by nine patients and was not achieved by 20 patients. Pretreatment blood TCR-seq was available for around 29 patients, at least one posttreatment blood collection was obtained for approximately 24 patients, and tumor TCR-seq was available for approximately 24 patients.

Study-level results and caveats: A pretreatment peripheral blood TCR clonality below the median was linked to improved progression-free and overall survival. Small sample size (n ≈ 27) and many exploratory analyses mean the results are intended to be hypothesis-generating. At 3 weeks after the start of treatment, tumor-associated TCR clones in peripheral blood had expanded more in patients with durable benefit (n ≈ 22, p = 0.022).

This material consisted of PBMCs, taken around atezolizumab (anti-PD-L1) treatment. The chain joins TRBV29-1 to TRBJ1-2; D gene: possibly TRBD1, on 6 matching bases. The source is a man between 70 and 80 years old with urothelial cancer. CDR3 loop: CSVHDRDTANYGYTF. The nucleotides read TGCAGCGTTCACGACCGGGACACCGCTAACTATGGCTACACCTTC.